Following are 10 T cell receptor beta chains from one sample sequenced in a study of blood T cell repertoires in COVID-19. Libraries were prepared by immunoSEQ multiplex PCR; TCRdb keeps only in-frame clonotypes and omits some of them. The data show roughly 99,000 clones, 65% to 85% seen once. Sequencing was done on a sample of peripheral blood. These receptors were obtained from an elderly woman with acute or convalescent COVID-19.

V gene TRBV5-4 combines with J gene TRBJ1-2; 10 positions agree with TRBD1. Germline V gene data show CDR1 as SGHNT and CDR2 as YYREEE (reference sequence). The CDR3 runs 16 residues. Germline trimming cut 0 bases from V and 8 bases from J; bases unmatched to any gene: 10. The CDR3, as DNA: TGTGCCAGCAGCTTGGGAGGGACAGGGGTTGTACAAGGCTACACCTTC. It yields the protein CASSLGGTGVVQGYTF.

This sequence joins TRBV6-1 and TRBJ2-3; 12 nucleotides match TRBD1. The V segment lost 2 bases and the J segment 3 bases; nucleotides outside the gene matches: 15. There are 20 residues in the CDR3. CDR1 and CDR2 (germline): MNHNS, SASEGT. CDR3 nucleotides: TGTGCCAGCAGTGAATTCGGGACAGGGGGCACCTTTTTTAGGACAGATACGCAGTATTTT. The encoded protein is CASSEFGTGGTFFRTDTQYF.

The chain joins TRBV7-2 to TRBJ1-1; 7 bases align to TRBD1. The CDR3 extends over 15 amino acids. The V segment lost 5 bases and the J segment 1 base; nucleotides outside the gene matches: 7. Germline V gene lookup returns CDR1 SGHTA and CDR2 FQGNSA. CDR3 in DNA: TGTGCCAGCAGCCCACGGGGACAGCAGAACACTGAAGCTTTCTTT. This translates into CASSPRGQQNTEAFF.

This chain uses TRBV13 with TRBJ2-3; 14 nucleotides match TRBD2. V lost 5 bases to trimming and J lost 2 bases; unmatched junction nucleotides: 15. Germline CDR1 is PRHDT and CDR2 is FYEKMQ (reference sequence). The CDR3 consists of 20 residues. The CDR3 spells CASSPPRGLAGGTNTDTQYF. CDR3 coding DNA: TGTGCCAGCAGCCCGCCACGCGGACTAGCGGGGGGCACTAACACAGATACGCAGTATTTT.

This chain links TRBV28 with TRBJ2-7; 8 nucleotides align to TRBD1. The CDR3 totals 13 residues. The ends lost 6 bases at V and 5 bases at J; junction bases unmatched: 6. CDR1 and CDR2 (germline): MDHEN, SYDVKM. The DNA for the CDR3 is TGTGCCAGCAGGGGCCAGGGGGCGAACGAGCAGTACTTC. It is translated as CASRGQGANEQYF.

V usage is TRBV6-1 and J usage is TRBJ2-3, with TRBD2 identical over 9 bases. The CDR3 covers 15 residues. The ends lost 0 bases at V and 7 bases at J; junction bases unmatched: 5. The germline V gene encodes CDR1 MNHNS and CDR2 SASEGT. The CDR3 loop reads CASSEASGGIYTQYF. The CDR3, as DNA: TGTGCCAGCAGTGAAGCGAGCGGGGGGATATATACGCAGTATTTT.

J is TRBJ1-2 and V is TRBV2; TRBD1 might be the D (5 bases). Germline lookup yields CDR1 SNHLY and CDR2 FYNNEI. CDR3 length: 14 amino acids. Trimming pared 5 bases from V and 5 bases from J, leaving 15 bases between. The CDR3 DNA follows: TGTGCCAGCAGTCCCTCGGGGGGTCGGTATGGCTACACCTTC. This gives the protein CASSPSGGRYGYTF.

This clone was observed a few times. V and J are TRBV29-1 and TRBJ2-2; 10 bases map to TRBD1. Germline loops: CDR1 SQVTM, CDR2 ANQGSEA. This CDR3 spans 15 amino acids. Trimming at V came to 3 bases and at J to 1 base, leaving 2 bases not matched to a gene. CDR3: CSVDGTGVNTGELFF. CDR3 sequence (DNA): TGCAGCGTTGATGGGACAGGGGTGAACACCGGGGAGCTGTTTTTT.

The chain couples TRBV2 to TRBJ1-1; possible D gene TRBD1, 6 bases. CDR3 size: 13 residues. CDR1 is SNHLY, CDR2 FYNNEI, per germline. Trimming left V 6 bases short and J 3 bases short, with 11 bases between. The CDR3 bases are TGTGCCAGCAGAGTACAGGGAGACACTGAAGCTTTCTTT. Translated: CASRVQGDTEAFF.

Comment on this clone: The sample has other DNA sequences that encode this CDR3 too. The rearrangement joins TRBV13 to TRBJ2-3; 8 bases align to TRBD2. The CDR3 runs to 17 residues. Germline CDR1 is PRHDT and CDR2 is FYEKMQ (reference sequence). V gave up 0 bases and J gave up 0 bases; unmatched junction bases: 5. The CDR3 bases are TGTGCCAGCAGCTTAGGACTTTCGGGGGGGAGCACAGATACGCAGTATTTT. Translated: CASSLGLSGGSTDTQYF.